Reported below is one T cell receptor beta chain. Antigen unknown. Unique molecular identifiers were carried by the TCR beta cDNA libraries. It was from approximately 0.91 to 9.4 million T cells that approximately 500,000 cDNA molecules came. TCRdb re-called the PCR reads with MiXCR, one entry per CDR3 protein. The data show about 760,000 distinct CDR3 sequences, about 27% seen once. The record originates from a study of post-analysis software for immune sequencing data. Study context: As for disease course, relapsing-remitting, secondary progressive and progressive-relapsing multiple sclerosis were all included.

The study's findings and limits: Pronounced co-clustering by F measure was evident among identically batched samples. There was significantly lower normalized Chao1 diversity in multiple sclerosis patients than in controls.

Sequencing used blood. This receptor was obtained from a girl aged 10-17 years with multiple sclerosis.

The DNA for the CDR3 is TGTGCCATCAGGCTGACTAGCGGGAGTGGCGACGAGCAGTACTTC. Protein product: CAIRLTSGSGDEQYF. The V call is TRBV10-3, the J call TRBJ2-5; 12 positions match TRBD2. The J call may be mistaken, given a closer DNA end match to TRBJ2-7. Germline V CDR1 and CDR2: ENHRY, SYGVKD. There are 15 residues in the CDR3.